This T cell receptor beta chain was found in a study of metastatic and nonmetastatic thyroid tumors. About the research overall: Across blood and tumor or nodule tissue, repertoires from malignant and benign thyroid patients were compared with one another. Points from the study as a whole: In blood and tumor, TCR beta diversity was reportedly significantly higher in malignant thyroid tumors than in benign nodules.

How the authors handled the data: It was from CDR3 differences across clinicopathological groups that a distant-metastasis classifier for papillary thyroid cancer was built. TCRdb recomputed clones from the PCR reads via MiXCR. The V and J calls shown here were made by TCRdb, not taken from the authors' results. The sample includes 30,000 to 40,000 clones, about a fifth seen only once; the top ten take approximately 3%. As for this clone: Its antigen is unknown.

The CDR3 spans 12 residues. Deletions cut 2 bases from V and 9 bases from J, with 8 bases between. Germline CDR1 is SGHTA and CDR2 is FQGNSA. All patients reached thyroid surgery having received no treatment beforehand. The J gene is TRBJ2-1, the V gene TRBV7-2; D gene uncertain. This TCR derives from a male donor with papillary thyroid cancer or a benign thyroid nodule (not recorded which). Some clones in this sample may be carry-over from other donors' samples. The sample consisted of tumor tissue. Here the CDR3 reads CASSLISIEQFF. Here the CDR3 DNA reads TGTGCCAGCAGCTTAATCTCTATTGAGCAGTTCTTC. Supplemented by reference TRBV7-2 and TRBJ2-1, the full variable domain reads GAGVSQSPSNKVTEKGKDVELRCDPISGHTALYWYRQSLGQGLEFLIYFQGNSAPDKSGLPSDRFSAERTGGSVSTLTIQRTQQEDSAVYLCASSLISIEQFFGPGTRLTVL.